Listed here is a single T cell receptor beta chain. What it binds is unknown. Being one base from a much bigger clone, this may be a read error. MiXCR was run by TCRdb on the reads, yielding one entry per CDR3 protein. The sample yields 150,000 or so distinct CDR3 sequences, more than 30% seen once. These data come from a study of T cell repertoires in cytomegalovirus infection. Study-wide background: Both a matching HLA type and CMV infection were indicated by public TCR beta signatures. Study results and caveats: Identification of carriers of CMV plus the relevant HLA was performed using cumulative public TCR beta family frequency.

Germline assignment: CDR1 MGHRA and CDR2 YSYEKL. The CDR3 has 15 amino acids. The material sequenced was CD8+ T cells from cultured PBMCs, taken from culture after CMV antigen stimulation. This sequence joins TRBV4-1 and TRBJ2-5, with D possibly being TRBD2 (5 bases). The TCR comes from a human donor in good health (CMV status not recorded). Some clones in this sample may be carry-over from other donors' samples. CDR3 nucleotides: TGCGCCAACAGCCAAGATTGGGAGACGCAAGAGACCCAGTACTTC. Amino acids: CANSQDWETQETQYF.